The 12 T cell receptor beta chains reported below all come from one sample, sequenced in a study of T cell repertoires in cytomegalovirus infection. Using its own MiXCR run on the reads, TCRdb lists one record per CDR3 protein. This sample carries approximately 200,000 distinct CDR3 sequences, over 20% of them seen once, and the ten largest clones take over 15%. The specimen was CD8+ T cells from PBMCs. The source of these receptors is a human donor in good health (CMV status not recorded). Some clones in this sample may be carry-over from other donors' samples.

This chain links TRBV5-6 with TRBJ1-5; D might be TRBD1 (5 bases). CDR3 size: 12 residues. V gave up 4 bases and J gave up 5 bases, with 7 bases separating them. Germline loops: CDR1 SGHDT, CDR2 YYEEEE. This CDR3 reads CASSQGDQPQHF. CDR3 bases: TGTGCCAGCAGCCAGGGTGATCAGCCCCAGCATTTT. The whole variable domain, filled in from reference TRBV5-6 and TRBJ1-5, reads DAGVTQSPTHLIKTRGQQVTLRCSPKSGHDTVSWYQQALGQGPQFIFQYYEEEERQRGNFPDRFSGHQFPNYSSELNVNALLLGDSALYLCASSQGDQPQHFGDGTRLSIL.

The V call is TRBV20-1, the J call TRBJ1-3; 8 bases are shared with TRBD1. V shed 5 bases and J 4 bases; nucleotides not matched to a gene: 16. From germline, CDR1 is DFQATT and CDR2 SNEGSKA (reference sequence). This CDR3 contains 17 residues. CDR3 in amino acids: CSARQGLPDLRGNTIYF. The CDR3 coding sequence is TGCAGTGCTCGACAGGGGCTCCCCGACCTTCGGGGAAACACCATATATTTT.

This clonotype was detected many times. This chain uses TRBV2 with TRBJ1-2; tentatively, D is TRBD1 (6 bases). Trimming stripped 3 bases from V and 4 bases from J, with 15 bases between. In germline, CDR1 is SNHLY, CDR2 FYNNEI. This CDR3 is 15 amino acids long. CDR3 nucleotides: TGTGCCAGCAGTGATGGGGGCCCCCAACTCTATGGCTACACCTTC. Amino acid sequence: CASSDGGPQLYGYTF.

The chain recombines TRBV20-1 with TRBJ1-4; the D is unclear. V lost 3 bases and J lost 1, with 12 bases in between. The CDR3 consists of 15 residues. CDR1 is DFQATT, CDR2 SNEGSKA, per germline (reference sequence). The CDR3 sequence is CSASNPTETNEKLFF. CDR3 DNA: TGCAGTGCTAGTAACCCCACCGAAACTAATGAAAAACTGTTTTTT.

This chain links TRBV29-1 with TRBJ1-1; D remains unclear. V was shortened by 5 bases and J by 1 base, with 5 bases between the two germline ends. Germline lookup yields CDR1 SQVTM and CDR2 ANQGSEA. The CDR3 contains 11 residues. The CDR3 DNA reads TGCAGCGTTAATTCGAACACTGAAGCTTTCTTT. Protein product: CSVNSNTEAFF.

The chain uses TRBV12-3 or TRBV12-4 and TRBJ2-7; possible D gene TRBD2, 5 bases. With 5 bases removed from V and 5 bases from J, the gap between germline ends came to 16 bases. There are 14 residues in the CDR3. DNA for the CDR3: TGTGCCAGCAGTCAACGGGCAGAGGAGGACGAGCAGTACTTC. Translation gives CASSQRAEEDEQYF.

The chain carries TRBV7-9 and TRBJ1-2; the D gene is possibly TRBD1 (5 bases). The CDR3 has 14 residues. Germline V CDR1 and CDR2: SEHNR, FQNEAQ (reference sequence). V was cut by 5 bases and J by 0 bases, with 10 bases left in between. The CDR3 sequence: CASSRTGPNYGYTF. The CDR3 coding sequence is TGTGCCAGCAGCAGAACAGGCCCTAACTATGGCTACACCTTC.

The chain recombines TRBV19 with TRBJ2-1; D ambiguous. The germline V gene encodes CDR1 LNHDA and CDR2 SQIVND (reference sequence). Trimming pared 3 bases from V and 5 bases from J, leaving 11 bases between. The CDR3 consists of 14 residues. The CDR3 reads CASSIAGRNNEQFF. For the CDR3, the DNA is TGTGCCAGTAGTATTGCTGGCAGGAACAATGAGCAGTTCTTC.

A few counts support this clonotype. The CDR3 is CASSLLRVGGDTEAFF. The CDR3 DNA is TGTGCCAGCAGTTTATTACGTGTGGGAGGGGACACTGAAGCTTTCTTT. The rearrangement links TRBV28 to TRBJ1-1; TRBD1 is a possible D gene (5 bases). Germline V gives CDR1 MDHEN, CDR2 SYDVKM. The CDR3 covers 16 residues. V gave up 1 base and J gave up 3 bases, with 15 bases separating them. The variable domain in full, with the rest retrieved from reference TRBV28 and TRBJ1-1, is DVKVTQSSRYLVKRTGEKVFLECVQDMDHENMFWYRQDPGLGLRLIYFSYDVKMKEKGDIPEGYSVSREKKERFSLILESASTNQTSMYLCASSLLRVGGDTEAFFGQGTRLTVV.

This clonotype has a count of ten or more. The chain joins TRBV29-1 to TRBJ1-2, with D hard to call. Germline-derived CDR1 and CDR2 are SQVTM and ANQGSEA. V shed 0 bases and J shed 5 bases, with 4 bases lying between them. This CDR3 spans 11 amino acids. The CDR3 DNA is TGCAGCGTTGAAGACCGTTATGGCTACACCTTC. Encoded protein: CSVEDRYGYTF.

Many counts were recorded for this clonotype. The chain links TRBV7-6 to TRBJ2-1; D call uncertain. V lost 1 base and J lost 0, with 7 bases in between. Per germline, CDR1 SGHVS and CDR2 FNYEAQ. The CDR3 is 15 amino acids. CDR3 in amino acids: CASSLGYGSYNEQFF. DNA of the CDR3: TGTGCCAGCAGCTTAGGGTACGGCTCCTACAATGAGCAGTTCTTC. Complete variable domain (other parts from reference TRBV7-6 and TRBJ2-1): GAGVSQSPRYKVTKRGQDVALRCDPISGHVSLYWYRQALGQGPEFLTYFNYEAQQDKSGLPNDRFSAERPEGSISTLTIQRTEQRDSAMYRCASSLGYGSYNEQFFGPGTRLTVL.

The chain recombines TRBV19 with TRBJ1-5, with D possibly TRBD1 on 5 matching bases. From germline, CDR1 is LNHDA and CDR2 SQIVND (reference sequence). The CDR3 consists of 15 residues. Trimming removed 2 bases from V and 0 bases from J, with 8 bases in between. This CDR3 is CASSILQDSNQPQHF. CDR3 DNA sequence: TGTGCCAGTAGTATATTACAGGATAGCAATCAGCCCCAGCATTTT.